A selection of T cell receptor beta chains follows, all from one sample in a study of T cell responses to AZD1222 COVID-19 vaccine. Some clones are missing from TCRdb's copy, which holds only in-frame ones; the method was immunoSEQ multiplex PCR. This repertoire shows 140,000 to 150,000 clones, roughly 90% found once; its top ten account for around 3.5%. The sample was peripheral blood, taken 28 days after the second AZD1222 dose. Receptor source: an adult who received the AZD1222 COVID-19 vaccine. CDR3s include the opening cysteine and the closing phenylalanine or tryptophan.

>TRBV5-1|TRBJ2-3
CASSDSLAGITDTQYF
>TRBV3-1/TRBV3-2|TRBJ2-2
CASSPGVADTANTGELFF
>TRBV5-5|TRBJ2-7
CASSRSTGYEQYF
>TRBV12-3/TRBV12-4|TRBJ1-5
CASSPGQGVQHF
>TRBV6-5|TRBJ2-1
CASSNYNEQFF
>TRBV6-1|TRBJ1-3
CASSESQGTIYF
>TRBV6-2/TRBV6-3|TRBJ1-1
CASSSRQGNTEAFF
>TRBV29-1|TRBJ2-2
CSVGQSTGELFF
>TRBV6-2/TRBV6-3|TRBJ2-3
CASSYSGTGATDTQYF
>TRBV7-8|TRBJ1-2
CASSLQGFGYGYTF
>TRBV27|TRBJ2-7
CASSPDYRSSYEQYF
>TRBV7-9|TRBJ1-1
CASRLGGLTEAFF
>TRBV12-3/TRBV12-4|TRBJ2-7
CASSSRGYEQYF
>TRBV11-2|TRBJ2-7
CASSLGIGQGVPYEQYF
>TRBV3-1/TRBV3-2|TRBJ2-2
CASSQDPRANTGELFF
>TRBV28|TRBJ1-2
CASSQGTYGYTF